The 4 T cell receptor beta chains below come from one sample, sequenced in a study of shared clonotypes between healthy human individuals. Data came from immunoSEQ multiplex PCR; TCRdb stores just in-frame clones and leaves some out. The table records roughly 2,000,000 clones, 80% to 95% of them present only once. Naivety among CD8 cells was defined by CD45RO negativity and positive CCR7 selection, thereby excluding terminally differentiated effector memory CD45RA+ cells. Material for sequencing was naive CD8+ T cells from PBMCs. The receptors here all came from a man aged 18 to 29 in good health. Some clones in this sample may be carry-over from other donors' samples.

The V gene is TRBV4-1, the J gene TRBJ1-3; no firm D call. This CDR3 is built from 13 residues. V shed 1 base and J shed 2 bases, with 3 bases lying between them. Germline V gene sequence: CDR1 MGHRA, CDR2 YSYEKL. This CDR3 is CASSQAAGNTIYF. The CDR3 DNA is TGCGCCAGCAGCCAAGCGGCTGGAAACACCATATATTTT.

The CDR3 sequence is CASSEALINYGYTF. The CDR3 nucleotides read TGTGCCAGCAGTGAGGCACTGATAAACTATGGCTACACCTTC. V gene TRBV2 combines with J gene TRBJ1-2; no clear D gene. The V gene lost 3 bases and the J gene lost 2 bases, with 10 bases spanning the gap. Germline loops: CDR1 SNHLY, CDR2 FYNNEI. The CDR3 sequence is 14 residues long.

The chain couples TRBV7-9 to TRBJ2-1; 9 bases map to TRBD2. The CDR3 is 17 amino acids. The germline CDR1 and CDR2 sequences are SEHNR and FQNEAQ (reference sequence). V shed 3 bases, J shed 6 bases, and the junction held 12 bases outside the gene matches. Here the CDR3 reads CASSFQQIAGVVNEQFF. The DNA for the CDR3 is TGTGCCAGCAGCTTCCAACAAATAGCGGGAGTAGTCAATGAGCAGTTCTTC.

CDR3 nucleotide sequence: TGTGCCATCAGTGAGTCCCTGGAACAGCTCTCTGGAAACACCATATATTTT. Protein sequence: CAISESLEQLSGNTIYF. V is TRBV10-3 and J is TRBJ1-3; unclear D gene. Germline values: CDR1 ENHRY, CDR2 SYGVKD. The CDR3 extends over 17 amino acids. V lost 0 bases and J lost 0, with 12 bases in between.